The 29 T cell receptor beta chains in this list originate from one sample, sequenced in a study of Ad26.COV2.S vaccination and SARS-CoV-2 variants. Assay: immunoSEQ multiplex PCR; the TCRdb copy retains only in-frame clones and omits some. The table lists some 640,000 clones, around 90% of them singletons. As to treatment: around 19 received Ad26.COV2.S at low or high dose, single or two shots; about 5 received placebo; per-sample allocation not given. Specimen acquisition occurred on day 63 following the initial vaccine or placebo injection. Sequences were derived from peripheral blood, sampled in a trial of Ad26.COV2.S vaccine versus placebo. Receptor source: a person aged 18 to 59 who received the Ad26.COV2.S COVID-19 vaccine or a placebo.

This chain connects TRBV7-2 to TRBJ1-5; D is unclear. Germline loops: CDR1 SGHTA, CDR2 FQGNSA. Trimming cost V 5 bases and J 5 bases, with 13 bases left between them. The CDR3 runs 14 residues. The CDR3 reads CASSVTVQDQPQHF. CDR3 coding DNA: TGTGCCAGCAGCGTAACAGTTCAGGATCAGCCCCAGCATTTT.

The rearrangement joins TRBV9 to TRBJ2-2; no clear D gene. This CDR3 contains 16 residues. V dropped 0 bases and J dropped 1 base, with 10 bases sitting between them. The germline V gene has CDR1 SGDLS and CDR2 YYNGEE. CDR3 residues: CASSVDGRRNTGELFF. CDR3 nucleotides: TGTGCCAGCAGCGTAGATGGACGGAGGAACACCGGGGAGCTGTTTTTT. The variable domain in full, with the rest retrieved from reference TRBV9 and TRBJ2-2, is DSGVTQTPKHLITATGQRVTLRCSPRSGDLSVYWYQQSLDQGLQFLIQYYNGEERAKGNILERFSAQQFPDLHSELNLSSLELGDSALYFCASSVDGRRNTGELFFGEGSRLTVL.

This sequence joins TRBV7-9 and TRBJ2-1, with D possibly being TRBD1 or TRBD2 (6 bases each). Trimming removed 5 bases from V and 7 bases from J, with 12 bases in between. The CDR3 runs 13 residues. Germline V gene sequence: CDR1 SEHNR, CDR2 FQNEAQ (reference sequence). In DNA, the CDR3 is TGTGCCAGCAGCACTCGGAGGGGGAATGAGCAGTTCTTC. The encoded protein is CASSTRRGNEQFF.

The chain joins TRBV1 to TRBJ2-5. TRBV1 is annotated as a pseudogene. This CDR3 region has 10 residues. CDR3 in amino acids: CTSSQETQYF. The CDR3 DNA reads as TGCACCAGCAGCCAAGAGACCCAGTACTTC.

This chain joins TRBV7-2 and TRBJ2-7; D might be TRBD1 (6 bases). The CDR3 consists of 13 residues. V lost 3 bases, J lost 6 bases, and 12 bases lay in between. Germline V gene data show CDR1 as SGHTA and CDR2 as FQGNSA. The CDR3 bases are TGTGCCAGCAGCTTTTCAACAGGGTTCGAGCAGTACTTC. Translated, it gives CASSFSTGFEQYF.

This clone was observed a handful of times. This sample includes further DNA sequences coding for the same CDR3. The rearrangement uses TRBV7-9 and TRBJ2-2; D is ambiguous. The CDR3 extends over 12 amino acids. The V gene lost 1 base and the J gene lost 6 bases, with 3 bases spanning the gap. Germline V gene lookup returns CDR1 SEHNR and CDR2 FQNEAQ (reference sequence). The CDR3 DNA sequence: TGTGCCAGCAGCTTAGAGTCCGGGGAGCTGTTTTTT. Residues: CASSLESGELFF.

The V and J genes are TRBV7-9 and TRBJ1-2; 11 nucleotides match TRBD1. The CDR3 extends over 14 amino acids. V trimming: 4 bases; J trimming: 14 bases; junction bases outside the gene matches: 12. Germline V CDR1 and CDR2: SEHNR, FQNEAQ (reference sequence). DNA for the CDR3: TGTGCCAGCAGCTCATGGACAGGGGGCGAATCGTGGACCTTC. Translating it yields CASSSWTGGESWTF.

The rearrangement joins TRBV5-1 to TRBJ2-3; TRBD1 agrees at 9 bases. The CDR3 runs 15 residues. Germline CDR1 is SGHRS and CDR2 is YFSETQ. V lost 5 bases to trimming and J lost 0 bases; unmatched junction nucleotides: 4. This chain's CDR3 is CASRLQGASTDTQYF. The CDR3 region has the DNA TGCGCCAGCAGACTACAGGGGGCGAGCACAGATACGCAGTATTTT.

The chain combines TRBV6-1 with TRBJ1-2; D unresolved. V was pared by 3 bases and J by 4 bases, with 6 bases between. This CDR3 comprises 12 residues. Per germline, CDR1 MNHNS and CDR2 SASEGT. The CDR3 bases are TGTGCCAGCAGTGAGGAGCCCTATGGCTACACCTTC. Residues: CASSEEPYGYTF.

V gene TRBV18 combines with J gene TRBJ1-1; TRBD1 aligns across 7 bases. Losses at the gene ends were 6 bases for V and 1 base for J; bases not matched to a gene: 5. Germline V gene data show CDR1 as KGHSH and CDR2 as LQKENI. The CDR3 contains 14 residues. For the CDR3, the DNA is TGTGCCAGCTCTCCCGGGACAGAGAACACTGAAGCTTTCTTT. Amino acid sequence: CASSPGTENTEAFF.

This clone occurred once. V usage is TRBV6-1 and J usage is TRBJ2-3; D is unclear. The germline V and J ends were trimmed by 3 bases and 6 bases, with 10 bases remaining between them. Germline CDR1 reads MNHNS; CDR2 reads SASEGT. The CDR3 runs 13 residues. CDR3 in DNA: TGTGCCAGCAGTGATCTAGTGGTCGATACGCAGTATTTT. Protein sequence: CASSDLVVDTQYF.

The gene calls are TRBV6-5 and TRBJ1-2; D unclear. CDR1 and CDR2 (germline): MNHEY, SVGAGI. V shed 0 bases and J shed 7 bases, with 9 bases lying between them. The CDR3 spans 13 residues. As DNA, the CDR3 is TGTGCCAGCAGTTACTCACCCCGGGGTGGCTACACCTTC. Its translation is CASSYSPRGGYTF.

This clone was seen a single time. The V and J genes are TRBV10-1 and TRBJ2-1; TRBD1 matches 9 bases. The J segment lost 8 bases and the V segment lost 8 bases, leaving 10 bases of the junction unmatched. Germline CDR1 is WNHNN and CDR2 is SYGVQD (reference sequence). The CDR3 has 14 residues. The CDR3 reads CASQTGTGRYEQFF. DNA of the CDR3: TGCGCCAGCCAAACCGGGACAGGGAGATATGAGCAGTTCTTC.

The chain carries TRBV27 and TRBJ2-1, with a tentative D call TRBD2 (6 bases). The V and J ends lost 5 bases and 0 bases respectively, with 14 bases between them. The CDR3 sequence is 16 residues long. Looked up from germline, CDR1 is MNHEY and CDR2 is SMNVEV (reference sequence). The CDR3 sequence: CASSLPGGSSYNEQFF. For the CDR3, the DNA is TGTGCCAGCAGTCTCCCCGGGGGTAGCTCCTACAATGAGCAGTTCTTC.

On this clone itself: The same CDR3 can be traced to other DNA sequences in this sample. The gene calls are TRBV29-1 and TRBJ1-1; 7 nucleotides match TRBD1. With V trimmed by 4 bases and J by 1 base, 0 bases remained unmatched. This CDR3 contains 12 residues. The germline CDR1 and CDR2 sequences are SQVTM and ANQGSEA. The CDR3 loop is CSVGTGNTEAFF. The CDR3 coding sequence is TGCAGCGTTGGGACAGGGAACACTGAAGCTTTCTTT.

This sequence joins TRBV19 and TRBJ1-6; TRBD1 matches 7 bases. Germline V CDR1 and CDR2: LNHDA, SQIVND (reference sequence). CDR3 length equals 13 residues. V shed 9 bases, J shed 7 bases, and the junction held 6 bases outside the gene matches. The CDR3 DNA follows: TGTGCCAGCCGACAGGGCCCCAATTCACCCCTCCACTTT. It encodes CASRQGPNSPLHF.

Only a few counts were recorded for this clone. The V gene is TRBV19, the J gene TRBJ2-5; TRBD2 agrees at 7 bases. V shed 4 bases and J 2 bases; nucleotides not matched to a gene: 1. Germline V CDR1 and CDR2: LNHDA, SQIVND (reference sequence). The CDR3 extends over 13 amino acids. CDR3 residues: CASSTGLQETQYF. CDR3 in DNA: TGTGCCAGTAGTACGGGACTACAAGAGACCCAGTACTTC.

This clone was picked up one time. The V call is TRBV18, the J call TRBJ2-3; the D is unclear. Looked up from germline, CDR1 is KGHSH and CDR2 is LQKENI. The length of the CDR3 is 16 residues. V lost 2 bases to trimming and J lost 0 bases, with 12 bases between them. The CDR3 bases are TGTGCCAGCTCACCAGCCTCGACCGGGAGCACAGATACGCAGTATTTT. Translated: CASSPASTGSTDTQYF.

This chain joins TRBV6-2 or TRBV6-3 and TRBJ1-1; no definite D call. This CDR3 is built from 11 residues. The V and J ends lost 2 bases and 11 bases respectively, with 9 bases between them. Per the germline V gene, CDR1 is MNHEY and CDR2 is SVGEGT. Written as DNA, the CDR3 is TGTGCCAGCAGTTACCCGGGTGGGGCTTTCTTT. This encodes CASSYPGGAFF.

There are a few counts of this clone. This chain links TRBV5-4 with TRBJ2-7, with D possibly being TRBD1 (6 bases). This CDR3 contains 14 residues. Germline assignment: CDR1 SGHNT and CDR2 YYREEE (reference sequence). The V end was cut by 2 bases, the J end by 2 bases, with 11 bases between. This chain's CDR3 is CASSLKTGPYEQYF. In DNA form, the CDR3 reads TGTGCCAGCAGCTTAAAGACAGGCCCCTACGAGCAGTACTTC.

The CDR3 coding sequence is TGTGCCTGGAGTGTTTCTTCCTTTAGCAATCAGCCCCAGCATTTT. Residues: CAWSVSSFSNQPQHF. The genes are TRBV30 and TRBJ1-5; the D is unclear. With 0 bases removed from V and 0 bases from J, the gap between germline ends came to 9 bases. The germline V gene encodes CDR1 GTSNPN and CDR2 SVGIG (reference sequence). The length of the CDR3 is 15 residues.

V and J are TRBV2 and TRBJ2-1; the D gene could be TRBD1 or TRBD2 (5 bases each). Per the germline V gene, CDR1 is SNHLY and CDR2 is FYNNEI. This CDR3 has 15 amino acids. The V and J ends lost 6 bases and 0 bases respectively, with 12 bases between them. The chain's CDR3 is CASSHGTVSYNEQFF. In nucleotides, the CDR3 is TGTGCCAGCAGCCATGGGACGGTCTCCTACAATGAGCAGTTCTTC.

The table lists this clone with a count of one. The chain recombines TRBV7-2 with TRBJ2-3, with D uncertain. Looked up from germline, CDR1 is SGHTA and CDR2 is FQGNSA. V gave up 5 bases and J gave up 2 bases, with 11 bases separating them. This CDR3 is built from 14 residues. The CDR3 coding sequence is TGTGCCAGCAGCCCAAGGGTAGACACAGATACGCAGTATTTT. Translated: CASSPRVDTDTQYF.

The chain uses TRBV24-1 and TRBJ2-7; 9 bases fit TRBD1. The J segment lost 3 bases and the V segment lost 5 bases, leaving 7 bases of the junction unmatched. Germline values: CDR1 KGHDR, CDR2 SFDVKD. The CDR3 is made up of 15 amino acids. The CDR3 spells CATSAGDREFYEQYF. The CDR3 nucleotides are TGTGCCACCAGTGCTGGGGACAGGGAGTTCTACGAGCAGTACTTC.

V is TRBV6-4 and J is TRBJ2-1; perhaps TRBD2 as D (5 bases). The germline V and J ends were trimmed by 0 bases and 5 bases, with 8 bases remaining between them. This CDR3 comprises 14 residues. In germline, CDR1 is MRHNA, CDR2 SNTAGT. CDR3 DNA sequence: TGTGCCAGCAGTGACTCCTGGGAGAACAATGAGCAGTTCTTC. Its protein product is CASSDSWENNEQFF.

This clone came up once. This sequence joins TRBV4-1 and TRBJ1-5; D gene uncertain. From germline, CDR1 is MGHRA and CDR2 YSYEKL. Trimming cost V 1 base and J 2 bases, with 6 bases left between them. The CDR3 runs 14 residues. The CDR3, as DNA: TGCGCCAGCAGCCAAGGCAATGGCAATCAGCCCCAGCATTTT. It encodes CASSQGNGNQPQHF.

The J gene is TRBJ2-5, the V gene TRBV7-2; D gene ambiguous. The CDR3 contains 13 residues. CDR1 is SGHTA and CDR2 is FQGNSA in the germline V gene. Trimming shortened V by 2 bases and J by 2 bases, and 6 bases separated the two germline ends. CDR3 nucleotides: TGTGCCAGCAGCTTAAGGCTTCAAGAGACCCAGTACTTC. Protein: CASSLRLQETQYF.

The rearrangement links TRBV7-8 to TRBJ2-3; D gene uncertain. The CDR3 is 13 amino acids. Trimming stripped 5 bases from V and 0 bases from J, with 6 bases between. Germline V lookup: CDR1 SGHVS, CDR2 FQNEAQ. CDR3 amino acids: CASSRDSTDTQYF. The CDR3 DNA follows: TGTGCCAGCAGCCGAGATAGCACAGATACGCAGTATTTT.

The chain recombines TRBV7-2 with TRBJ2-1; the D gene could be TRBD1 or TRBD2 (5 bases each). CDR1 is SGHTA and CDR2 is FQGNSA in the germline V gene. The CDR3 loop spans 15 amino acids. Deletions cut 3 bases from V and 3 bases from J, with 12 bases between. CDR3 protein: CASSFGGTHYNEQFF. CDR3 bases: TGTGCCAGCAGCTTTGGTGGGACCCACTACAATGAGCAGTTCTTC. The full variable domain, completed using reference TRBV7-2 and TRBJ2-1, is GAGVSQSPSNKVTEKGKDVELRCDPISGHTALYWYRQSLGQGLEFLIYFQGNSAPDKSGLPSDRFSAERTGGSVSTLTIQRTQQEDSAVYLCASSFGGTHYNEQFFGPGTRLTVL.